This T cell receptor beta chain was profiled in a study of CD8 T cells in Susac syndrome. Trimming cost V 0 bases and J 8 bases, with 10 bases left between them. CDR1 SGHTA and CDR2 FQGNSA come from the germline V gene. The CDR3 runs to 13 residues. Reverse transcription of 0.5 to 1 ug RNA was performed with random hexamers. Each CDR3 protein gets one entry after TCRdb re-called the immunoSEQ multiplex PCR reads with MiXCR. The top ten hold over 0.1% of the sample, which has roughly 120,000 distinct CDR3 sequences, about 94% seen once. This clonotype originated in a human donor with multiple sclerosis. The J gene is TRBJ1-2, the V gene TRBV7-2; D unclear. Input material: CD4+ T cells from PBMCs. The CDR3 loop is CASSLAYGEGYTF. CDR3 nucleotide sequence: TGTGCCAGCAGCTTAGCCTACGGGGAGGGCTACACCTTC. Supplemented by reference TRBV7-2 and TRBJ1-2, the full variable domain reads GAGVSQSPSNKVTEKGKDVELRCDPISGHTALYWYRQSLGQGLEFLIYFQGNSAPDKSGLPSDRFSAERTGGSVSTLTIQRTQQEDSAVYLCASSLAYGEGYTFGSGTRLTVV.